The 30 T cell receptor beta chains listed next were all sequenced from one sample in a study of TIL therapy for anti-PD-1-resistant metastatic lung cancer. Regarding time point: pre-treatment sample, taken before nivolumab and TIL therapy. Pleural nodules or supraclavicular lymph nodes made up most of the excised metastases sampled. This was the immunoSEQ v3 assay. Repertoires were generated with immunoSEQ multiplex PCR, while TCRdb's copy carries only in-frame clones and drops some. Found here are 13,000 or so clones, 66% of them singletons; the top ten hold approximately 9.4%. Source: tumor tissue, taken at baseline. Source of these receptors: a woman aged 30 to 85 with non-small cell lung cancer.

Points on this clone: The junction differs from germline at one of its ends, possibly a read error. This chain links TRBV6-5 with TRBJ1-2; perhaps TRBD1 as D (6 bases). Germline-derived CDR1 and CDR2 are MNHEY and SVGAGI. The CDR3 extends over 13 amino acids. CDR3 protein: CASRPDSLHGYTF. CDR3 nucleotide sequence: TGTGCCAGCCGCCCGGACAGTCTTCATGGGTACACCTTC.

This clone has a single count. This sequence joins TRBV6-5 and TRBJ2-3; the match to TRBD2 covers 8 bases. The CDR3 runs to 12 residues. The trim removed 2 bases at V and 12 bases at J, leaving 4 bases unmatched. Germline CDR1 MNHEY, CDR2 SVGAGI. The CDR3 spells CASSYGGGTQYF. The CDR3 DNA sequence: TGTGCCAGCAGTTACGGCGGGGGGACACAGTATTTT.

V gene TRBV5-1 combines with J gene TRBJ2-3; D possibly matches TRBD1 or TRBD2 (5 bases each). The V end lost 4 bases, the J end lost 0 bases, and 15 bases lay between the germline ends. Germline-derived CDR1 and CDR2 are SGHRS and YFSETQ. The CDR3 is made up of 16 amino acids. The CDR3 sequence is CASSPGSGSSTDTQYF. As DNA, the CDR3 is TGCGCCAGCAGCCCCGGGTCAGGGAGTAGCACAGATACGCAGTATTTT.

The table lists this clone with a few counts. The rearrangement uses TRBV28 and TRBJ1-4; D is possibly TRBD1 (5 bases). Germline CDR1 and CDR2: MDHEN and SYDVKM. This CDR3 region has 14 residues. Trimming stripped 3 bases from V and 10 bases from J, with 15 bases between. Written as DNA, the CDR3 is TGTGCCAGCAGTTTGGGGGGTAATCACGGAAAACTGTTTTTT. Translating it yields CASSLGGNHGKLFF.

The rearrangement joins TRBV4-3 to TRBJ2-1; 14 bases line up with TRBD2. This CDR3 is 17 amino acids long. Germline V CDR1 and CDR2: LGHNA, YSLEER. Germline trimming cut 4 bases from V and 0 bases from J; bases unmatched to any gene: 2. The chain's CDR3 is CASSRTSGGNSYNEQFF. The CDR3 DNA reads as TGCGCCAGCAGCCGGACTAGCGGGGGGAACTCCTACAATGAGCAGTTCTTC.

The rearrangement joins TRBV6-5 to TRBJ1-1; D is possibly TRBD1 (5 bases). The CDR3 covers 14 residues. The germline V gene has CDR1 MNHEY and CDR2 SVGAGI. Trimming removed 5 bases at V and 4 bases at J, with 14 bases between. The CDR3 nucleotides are TGTGCCAGCAGTCCTTGGGGGGGAATCACTGAAGCTTTCTTT. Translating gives CASSPWGGITEAFF.

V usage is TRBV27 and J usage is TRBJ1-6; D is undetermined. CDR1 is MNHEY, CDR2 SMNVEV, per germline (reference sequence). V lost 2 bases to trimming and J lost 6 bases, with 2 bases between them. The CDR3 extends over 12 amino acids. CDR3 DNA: TGTGCCAGCAGTTTACCTAATTCACCCCTCCACTTT. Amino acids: CASSLPNSPLHF.

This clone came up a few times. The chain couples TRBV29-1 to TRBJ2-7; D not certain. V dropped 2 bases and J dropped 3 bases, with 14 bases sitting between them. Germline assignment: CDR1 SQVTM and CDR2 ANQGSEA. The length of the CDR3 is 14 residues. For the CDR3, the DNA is TGCAGCGTTGAATTAAGCCAGACAAACTACGAGCAGTACTTC. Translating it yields CSVELSQTNYEQYF.

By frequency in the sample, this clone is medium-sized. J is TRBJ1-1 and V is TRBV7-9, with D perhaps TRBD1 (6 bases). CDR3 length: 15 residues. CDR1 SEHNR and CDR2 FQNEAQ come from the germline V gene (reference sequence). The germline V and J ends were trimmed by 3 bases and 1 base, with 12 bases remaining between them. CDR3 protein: CASSFWDIENTEAFF. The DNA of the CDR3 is TGTGCCAGCAGCTTTTGGGACATAGAGAACACTGAAGCTTTCTTT.

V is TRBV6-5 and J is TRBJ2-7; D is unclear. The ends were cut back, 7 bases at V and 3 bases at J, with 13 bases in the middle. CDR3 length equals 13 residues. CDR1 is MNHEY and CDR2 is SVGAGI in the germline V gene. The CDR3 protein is CASTKDGSYEQYF. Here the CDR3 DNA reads TGTGCCAGCACCAAAGACGGAAGCTACGAGCAGTACTTC.

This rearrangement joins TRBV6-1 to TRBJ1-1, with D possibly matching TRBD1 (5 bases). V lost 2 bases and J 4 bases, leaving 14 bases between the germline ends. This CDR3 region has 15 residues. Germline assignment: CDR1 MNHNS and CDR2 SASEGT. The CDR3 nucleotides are TGTGCCAGCAGTGAAAAGCGGCTCGGGGGCACTGAAGCTTTCTTT. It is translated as CASSEKRLGGTEAFF.

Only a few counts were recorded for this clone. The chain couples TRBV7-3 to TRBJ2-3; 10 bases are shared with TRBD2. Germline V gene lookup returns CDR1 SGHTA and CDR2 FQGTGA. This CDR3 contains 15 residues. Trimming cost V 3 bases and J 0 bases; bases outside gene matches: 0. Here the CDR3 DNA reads TGTGCCAGCAGCTTTAGCGGGGGGAGCACAGATACGCAGTATTTT. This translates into CASSFSGGSTDTQYF.

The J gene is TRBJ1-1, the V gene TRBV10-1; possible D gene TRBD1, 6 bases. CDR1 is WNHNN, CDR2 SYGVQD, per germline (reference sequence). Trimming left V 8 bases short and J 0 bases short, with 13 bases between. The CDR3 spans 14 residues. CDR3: CASYWTALNTEAFF. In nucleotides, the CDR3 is TGCGCCAGCTACTGGACAGCTCTGAACACTGAAGCTTTCTTT.

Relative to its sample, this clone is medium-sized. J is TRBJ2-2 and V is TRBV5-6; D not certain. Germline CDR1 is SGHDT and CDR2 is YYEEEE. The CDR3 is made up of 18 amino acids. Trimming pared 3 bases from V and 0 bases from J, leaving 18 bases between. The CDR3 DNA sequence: TGTGCCAGCAGCTGGGCAGGAGAACGAGTCACGAACACCGGGGAGCTGTTTTTT. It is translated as CASSWAGERVTNTGELFF.

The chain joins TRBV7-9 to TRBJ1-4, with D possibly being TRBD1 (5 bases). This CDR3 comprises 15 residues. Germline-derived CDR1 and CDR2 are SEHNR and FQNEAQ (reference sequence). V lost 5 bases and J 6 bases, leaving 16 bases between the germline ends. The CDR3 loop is CASSLPGLRDEKLFF. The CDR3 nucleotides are TGTGCCAGCAGCCTCCCAGGGTTAAGGGATGAAAAACTGTTTTTT.

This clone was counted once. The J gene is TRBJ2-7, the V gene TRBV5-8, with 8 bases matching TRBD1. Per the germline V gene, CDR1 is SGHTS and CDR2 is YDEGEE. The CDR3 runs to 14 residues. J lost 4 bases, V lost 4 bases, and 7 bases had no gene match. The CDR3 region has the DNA TGTGCCAGCAGCACCGGCAGGGGGCTATACGAGCAGTACTTC. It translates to CASSTGRGLYEQYF.

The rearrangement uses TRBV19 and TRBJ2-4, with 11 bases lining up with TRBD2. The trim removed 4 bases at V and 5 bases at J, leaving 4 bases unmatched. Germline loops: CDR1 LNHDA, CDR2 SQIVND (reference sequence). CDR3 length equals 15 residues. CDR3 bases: TGTGCCAGTAGTACACCGGGACTAGCGGAAAACATTCAGTACTTC. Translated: CASSTPGLAENIQYF.

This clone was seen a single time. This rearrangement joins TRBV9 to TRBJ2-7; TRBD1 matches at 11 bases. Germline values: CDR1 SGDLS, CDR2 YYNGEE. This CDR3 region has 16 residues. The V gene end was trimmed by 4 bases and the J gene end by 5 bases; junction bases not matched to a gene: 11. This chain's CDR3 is CASSNGEGQGGHEQYF. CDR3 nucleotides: TGTGCCAGCAGCAACGGAGAGGGACAGGGGGGCCACGAGCAGTACTTC.

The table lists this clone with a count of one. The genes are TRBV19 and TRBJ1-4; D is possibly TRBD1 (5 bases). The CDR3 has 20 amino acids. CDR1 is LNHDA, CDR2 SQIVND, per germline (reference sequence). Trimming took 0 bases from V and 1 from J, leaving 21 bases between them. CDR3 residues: CASSIDGSGTLAGTNEKLFF. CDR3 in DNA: TGTGCCAGTAGTATAGATGGATCCGGGACCCTGGCAGGAACTAATGAAAAACTGTTTTTT.

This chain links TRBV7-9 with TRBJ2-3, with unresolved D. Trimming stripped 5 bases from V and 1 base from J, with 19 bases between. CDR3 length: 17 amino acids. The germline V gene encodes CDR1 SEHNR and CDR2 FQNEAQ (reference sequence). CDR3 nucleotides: TGTGCCAGCAGCCAGCGCGGAATGAGGATGGGCACAGATACGCAGTATTTT. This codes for CASSQRGMRMGTDTQYF.

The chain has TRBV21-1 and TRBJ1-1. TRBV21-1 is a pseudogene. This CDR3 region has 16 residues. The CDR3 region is CASSKVSEGRGDEAFF. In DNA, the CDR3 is TGTGCCAGCAGCAAAGTATCAGAGGGGAGGGGAGATGAAGCTTTCTTT.

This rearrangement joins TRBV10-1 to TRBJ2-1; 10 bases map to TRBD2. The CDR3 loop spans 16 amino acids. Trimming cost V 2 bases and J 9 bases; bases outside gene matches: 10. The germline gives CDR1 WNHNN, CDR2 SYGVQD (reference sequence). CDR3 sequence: CASSEASGGIKGEQFF. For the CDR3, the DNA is TGCGCCAGCAGTGAGGCTAGCGGGGGTATTAAGGGTGAGCAGTTCTTC.

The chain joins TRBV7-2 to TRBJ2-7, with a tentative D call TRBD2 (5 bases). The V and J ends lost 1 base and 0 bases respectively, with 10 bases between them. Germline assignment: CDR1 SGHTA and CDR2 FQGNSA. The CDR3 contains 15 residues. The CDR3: CASSLGGGYSYEQYF. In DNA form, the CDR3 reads TGTGCCAGCAGCTTAGGTGGCGGGTACTCCTACGAGCAGTACTTC.

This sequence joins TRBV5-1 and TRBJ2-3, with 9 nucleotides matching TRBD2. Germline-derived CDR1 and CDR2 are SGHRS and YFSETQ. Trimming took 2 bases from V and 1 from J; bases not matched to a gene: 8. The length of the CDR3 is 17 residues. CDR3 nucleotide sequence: TGCGCCAGCAGCTTATTCGGGGAGCGGGGGGGCACAGATACGCAGTATTTT. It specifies CASSLFGERGGTDTQYF.

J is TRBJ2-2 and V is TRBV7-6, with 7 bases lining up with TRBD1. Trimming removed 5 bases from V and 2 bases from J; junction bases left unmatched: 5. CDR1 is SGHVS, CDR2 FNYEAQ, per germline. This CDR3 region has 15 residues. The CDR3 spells CASSLDRINTGELFF. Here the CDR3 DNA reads TGTGCCAGCAGCCTGGACAGGATAAACACCGGGGAGCTGTTTTTT.

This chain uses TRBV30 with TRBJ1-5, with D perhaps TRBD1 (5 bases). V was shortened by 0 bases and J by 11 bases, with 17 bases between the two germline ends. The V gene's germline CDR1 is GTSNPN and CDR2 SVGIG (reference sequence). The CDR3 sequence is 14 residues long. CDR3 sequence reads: CAWSVPGTSGAQHF. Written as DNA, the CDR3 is TGTGCCTGGAGTGTACCAGGGACCTCAGGAGCCCAGCATTTT.

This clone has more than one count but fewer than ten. The CDR3 bases are TGTGCCAGCAGCTTAGGACAGGGGGCGAGGGGCTACACCTTC. It yields the protein CASSLGQGARGYTF. The chain is built from TRBV7-2 and TRBJ1-2, with 10 bases aligning to TRBD1. From germline, CDR1 is SGHTA and CDR2 FQGNSA. J was trimmed by 8 bases and V by 1 base; bases with no gene match: 4. CDR3 length equals 14 residues.

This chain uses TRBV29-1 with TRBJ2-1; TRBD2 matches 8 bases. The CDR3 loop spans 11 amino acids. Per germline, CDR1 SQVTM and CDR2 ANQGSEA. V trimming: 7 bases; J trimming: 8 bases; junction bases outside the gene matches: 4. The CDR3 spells CSGTSSDEQFF. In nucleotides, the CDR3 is TGCAGCGGGACTAGCAGCGATGAGCAGTTCTTC.

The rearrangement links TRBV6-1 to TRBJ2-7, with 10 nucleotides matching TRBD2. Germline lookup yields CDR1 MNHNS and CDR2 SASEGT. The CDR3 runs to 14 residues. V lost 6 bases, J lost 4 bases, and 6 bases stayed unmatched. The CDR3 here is CASSPGTSAYEQYF. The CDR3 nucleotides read TGTGCCAGCAGCCCCGGGACTAGCGCTTACGAGCAGTACTTC.

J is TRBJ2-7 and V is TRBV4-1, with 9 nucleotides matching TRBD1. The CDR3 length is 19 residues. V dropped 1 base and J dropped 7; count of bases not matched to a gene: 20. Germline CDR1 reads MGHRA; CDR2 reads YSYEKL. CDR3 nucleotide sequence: TGCGCCAGCAGCCAAGGGATGACAGGGGGTGCTGTCAGATTTCGTGAGCAGTACTTC. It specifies CASSQGMTGGAVRFREQYF.